This T cell receptor (beta chain) was identified in a study of CD8 T cells in Susac syndrome. The RNA, roughly 0.45 to 1 ug, was put through reverse transcription using random hexamers. An immunoSEQ multiplex PCR amplified TCR beta CDR3 over 54 Vbeta and 13 Jbeta. TCRdb used MiXCR to reprocess the immunoSEQ multiplex PCR reads, holding one entry per CDR3 protein. The data hold about 180,000 distinct CDR3 sequences, with about 95% observed a single time. This CDR3 contains 16 residues. After removal of 4 bases from V and 7 bases from J, the junction contained 7 bases not matched to a gene. The germline V gene has CDR1 LGHDT and CDR2 YNNKEL (reference sequence).

The V and J genes are TRBV3-1 and TRBJ2-1, with 13 bases matching TRBD2. The sequenced material came from CD4+ T cells from PBMCs. The receptor was derived from a human donor with Susac syndrome. The CDR3 nucleotides are TGTGCCAGCAGCCGACCACTAGCGGGGGGGCCAAATGAGCAGTTCTTC. Translation gives CASSRPLAGGPNEQFF.